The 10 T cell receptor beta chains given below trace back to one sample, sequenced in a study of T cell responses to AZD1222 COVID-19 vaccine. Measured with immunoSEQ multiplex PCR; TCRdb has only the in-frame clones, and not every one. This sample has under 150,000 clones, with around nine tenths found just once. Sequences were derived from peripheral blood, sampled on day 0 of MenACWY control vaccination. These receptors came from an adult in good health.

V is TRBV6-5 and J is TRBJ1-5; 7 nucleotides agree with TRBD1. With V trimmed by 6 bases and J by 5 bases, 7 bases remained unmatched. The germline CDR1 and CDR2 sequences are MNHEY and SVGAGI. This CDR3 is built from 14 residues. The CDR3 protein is CASRPTGSDQPQHF. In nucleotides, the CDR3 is TGTGCCAGCAGACCGACAGGGTCCGATCAGCCCCAGCATTTT.

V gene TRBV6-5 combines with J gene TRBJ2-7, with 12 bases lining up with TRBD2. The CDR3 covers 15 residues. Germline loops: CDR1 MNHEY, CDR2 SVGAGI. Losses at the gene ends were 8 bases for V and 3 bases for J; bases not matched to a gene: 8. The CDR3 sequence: CASSWTSGAFYEQYF. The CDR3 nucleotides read TGTGCCAGCTCTTGGACTAGCGGGGCATTCTACGAGCAGTACTTC.

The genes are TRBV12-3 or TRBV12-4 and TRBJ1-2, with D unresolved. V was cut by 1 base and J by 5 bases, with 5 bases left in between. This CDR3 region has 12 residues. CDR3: CASSLGQYGYTF. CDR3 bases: TGTGCCAGCAGTTTAGGGCAGTATGGCTACACCTTC.

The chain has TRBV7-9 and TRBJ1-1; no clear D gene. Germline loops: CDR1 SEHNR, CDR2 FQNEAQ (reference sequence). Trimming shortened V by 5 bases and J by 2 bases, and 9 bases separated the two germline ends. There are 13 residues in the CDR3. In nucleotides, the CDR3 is TGTGCCAGCAGCATTCACGGAAACACTGAAGCTTTCTTT. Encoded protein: CASSIHGNTEAFF.

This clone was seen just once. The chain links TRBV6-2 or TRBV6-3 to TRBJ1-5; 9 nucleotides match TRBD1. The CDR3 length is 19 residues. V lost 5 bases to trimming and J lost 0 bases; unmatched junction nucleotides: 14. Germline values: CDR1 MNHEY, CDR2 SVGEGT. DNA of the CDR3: TGTGCCAGCAGTAGCCCACCGGGACAGGGCACCTCTAGCAATCAGCCCCAGCATTTT. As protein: CASSSPPGQGTSSNQPQHF.

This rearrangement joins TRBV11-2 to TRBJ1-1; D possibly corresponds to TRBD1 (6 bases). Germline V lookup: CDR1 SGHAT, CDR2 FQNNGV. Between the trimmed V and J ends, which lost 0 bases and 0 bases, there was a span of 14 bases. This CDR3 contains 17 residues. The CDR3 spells CASSLDWPGTLNTEAFF. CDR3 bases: TGTGCCAGCAGCTTAGATTGGCCAGGGACATTGAACACTGAAGCTTTCTTT.

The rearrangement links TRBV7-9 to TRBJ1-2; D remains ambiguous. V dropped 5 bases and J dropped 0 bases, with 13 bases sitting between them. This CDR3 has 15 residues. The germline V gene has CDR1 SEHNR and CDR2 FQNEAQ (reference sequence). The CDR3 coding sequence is TGTGCCAGCAGCCCCGCGGTGGTAGCTAACTATGGCTACACCTTC. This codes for CASSPAVVANYGYTF.

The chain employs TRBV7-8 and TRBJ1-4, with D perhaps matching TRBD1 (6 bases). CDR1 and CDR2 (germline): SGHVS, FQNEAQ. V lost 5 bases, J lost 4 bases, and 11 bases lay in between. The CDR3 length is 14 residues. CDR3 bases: TGTGCCAGCAGCCGTACAGGGAATAATGAAAAACTGTTTTTT. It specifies CASSRTGNNEKLFF.

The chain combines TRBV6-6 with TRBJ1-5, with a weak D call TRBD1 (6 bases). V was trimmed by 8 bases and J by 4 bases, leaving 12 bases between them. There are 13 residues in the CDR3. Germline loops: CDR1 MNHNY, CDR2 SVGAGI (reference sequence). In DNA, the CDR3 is TGTGCCAGCTGTCCAGGGGCGAATCAGCCCCAGCATTTT. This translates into CASCPGANQPQHF.

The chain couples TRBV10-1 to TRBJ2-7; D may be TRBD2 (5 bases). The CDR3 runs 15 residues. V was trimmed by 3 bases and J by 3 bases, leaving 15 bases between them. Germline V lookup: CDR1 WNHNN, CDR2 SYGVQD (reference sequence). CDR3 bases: TGCGCCAGCAGTGAAAGAGAAATCGGGGACTACGAGCAGTACTTC. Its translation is CASSEREIGDYEQYF.